The present T cell receptor (beta chain) was sequenced within a study of CD8+CD57+ T cells in acquired aplastic anemia. Study-wide context: An average of approximately 3.4 ug of DNA was obtained from sorted CD4+ and CD8+ cells. CD4+ cells from healthy donors averaged about 10 million reads. Findings and caveats of the study: In CD8+ cells, Simpson's diversity showed no significant difference between patients and controls. Patients and controls shared twenty-nine CD8+ CDR3 sequences, which appeared highly expressed in patients and within their immunodominant clones.

In its sample, this clonotype was seen many times. Antigen specificity is unknown. The ends were cut back, 2 bases at V and 7 bases at J, with 11 bases in the middle. In germline, CDR1 is LNHDA, CDR2 SQIVND (reference sequence). CDR3 length: 13 residues. CDR3 and TCR beta VDJ profiling relied on genomic DNA as the template. Each CDR3 protein gets one entry after TCRdb re-called the reads with MiXCR. The sample comprises 90,000 to 130,000 distinct CDR3 sequences, roughly 50% of which are singletons, and under 35% rests with the top ten. This TCR was recovered from a human donor in good health, serving as a control. The sequencing input was sorted CD4+, CD8+, or CD8+CD57+ T cells (not recorded which) from PBMCs. This rearrangement joins TRBV19 to TRBJ1-1, with D uncertain. CDR3 sequence: CASSINRADEAFF. CDR3 nucleotides: TGTGCCAGTAGTATAAATAGGGCGGATGAAGCTTTCTTT.